This entry describes one TCR beta chain. There is no known antigen for this receptor. No much larger clone exists at a distance of one base, and base qualities are not known. The data derive from a study of shared clonotypes between healthy human individuals (dated by TCRdb to about 2020). Looking at the study overall: A few men and two women, aged 18 to 49 years, made up the cohort. For each donor, CD4 naive and CD4 memory were each given three plates, CD8 naive was given two plates, and CD8 memory was given one plate. To estimate repertoire size and how much clonotypes are shared between individuals, the study performed deep sequencing of blood TCR repertoires from a handful of healthy adults. To increase sequencing depth and limit assay-specific biases, different laboratories used diverse techniques to prepare libraries and sequence TCR repertoires. Leukapheresis yielded between about 0.8 and 9.5 billion PBMCs per donor.

The germline V gene gives CDR1 as SNHLY and CDR2 as FYNNEI. V loses 9 bases at its end and J loses 7 bases; junction bases beyond the gene matches: 9. From the cysteine through the phenylalanine, the CDR3 covers 14 amino acids. Only the CDR3 DNA is retained, 42 bases long and in frame from the first base. CD8 naive samples were obtained by positive selection for CCR7 among CD45RO-negative cells, yielding a CD45RA+CCR7+ population from which TemRA cells were excluded. The donors were healthy, HIV-negative adults with no recently reported acute infections or vaccinations. Every donor was a Caucasian adult living in Nashville, Tennessee, USA. After blood collection by leukapheresis, PBMCs were isolated using Ficoll-Histopaque density gradient centrifugation and then cryopreserved in the vapor phase of liquid nitrogen. Analytical flow cytometry was used to check the purity and quantity of each magnetically sorted T cell population. Genomic DNA was isolated from each sorted fraction and quantified by UV absorbance on a Nanodrop 2000c.

On the study overall, not on this receptor specifically: Sharing across several donors was observed for 4.5% to 6.5% of naive CD4, about 3.2% of naive CD8, 2% to 2.5% of memory CD4, and approximately 0.41% of memory CD8 clonotypes. Based on pairwise subsampling, the degree of clonotype sharing among donors was expected to be affected by sequencing depth. Sampling was limited to blood, and TCR repertoires in tissue likely differ from TCR repertoires in blood. Even with the large sequencing depth, rarefaction of the sorted-subset datasets indicated that sequencing was incomplete. Estimated clonotype richness was generally larger for naive than for memory subsets. The small number of donors limited the genetic and exposure-history diversity represented. Compared with non-shared clonotypes, the clonotypes found in all four sorted-subset donors had higher generation probabilities.

TCR CDR3 regions were amplified from genomic DNA by multiplex PCR using the deep immunoSEQ assay. Genomic DNA extracted from each cell subset was distributed evenly over all wells of several immunoSEQ 96-well plates, and each plate served as one replicate. Each replicate PCR for sorted subsets received roughly 0.2 ug genomic DNA, equal to about 30,000 T cell genomes. Purified libraries were quantified with a Qubit 3.0 fluorometer, sized on a Bioanalyzer 2100, and re-quantified with the KAPA Library Quantification kit. A separate single-read 150-cycle Illumina NextSeq 550 flow cell was used to sequence each immunoSEQ 96-well plate. The authors' pipeline ran thus. The immunoSEQ output contained only junctional sequences without quality scores, so filtering could not match that applied to full-length reads. To assign V/J genes and CDR3, sequences were annotated using PyIR, a Python wrapper for IgBLAST v1.9, with IMGT germline references. Any read was removed if the V/J assignment was weak (E-value above 1e-6), the CDR3 was missing, or the read contained stop codons, out-of-frame junctions, or ambiguous translated residues. A V3J clonotype was defined by an identical inferred V gene, J gene, and CDR3 amino acid sequence. Percentage overlap between repertoires was computed as shared unique clonotypes divided by the size of the smaller repertoire. RTK rarefaction, the Chao1 estimator, and Recon v2.1 estimates of unobserved clonotypes were used to assess repertoire richness. Generation probabilities for all TCRbeta clonotypes obtained by the gDNA method from four donors were computed using OLGA. Drawn from immuneACCESS, this table holds only the in-frame rearrangements with V and J called that TCRdb kept. Clones are partly lost; checked studies trace under half to an unresolved V gene and leave the rest unexplained. V, J and clone size are those of that table, while D and trimming were read from the DNA. The sample records over 2 million clones, about 94% of which are singletons. The biggest ten clones account for 0.9% to 1.3% of the sample.

The sequencing sample was made of naive CD8+ T cells sorted from blood. The cell subset or site label for this specimen denotes: CD45RA+CCR7+. This receptor was obtained from a man younger than 35 in good health. The chain was built from TRBV2 and TRBJ2-1, with TRBD2 matching 10 junction bases. Here is the DNA: TGTGCCAGTACTAGTCGGACTAGCGGTAATGAGCAGTTCTTC. This gives the protein CASTSRTSGNEQFF.